The present entry profiles one T cell receptor (beta chain) with its context. Its antigen remains unknown. TCRdb fed the reads into MiXCR, producing one record per CDR3 protein. The profile shows some 480,000 distinct CDR3 sequences, around 35% of them singletons. The germline V and J ends were trimmed by 2 bases and 0 bases, with 7 bases remaining between them. Per germline, CDR1 SQVTM and CDR2 ANQGSEA. There are 13 residues in the CDR3. The sample originates from a study of T cell repertoires in cytomegalovirus infection. Study-level results: Ex vivo, HLA-C-restricted CMV-specific TCR beta clonotypes prevailed over the rest of the response. Adding up the frequency of public TCR beta families identified people who carried CMV plus the relevant HLA.

Specimen: cultured PBMCs, collected from culture after CMV antigen stimulation. J is TRBJ1-1 and V is TRBV29-1, with D hard to call. This clonotype was sampled from a human donor in good health (CMV status not recorded). Some clones in this sample may be carry-over from other donors' samples. This CDR3 is CSVEQRLNTEAFF. The CDR3 coding sequence is TGCAGCGTTGAACAACGGCTGAACACTGAAGCTTTCTTT.